The 17 T cell receptor beta chains given below trace back to one sample, sequenced in a study of cytomegalovirus exposure and HLA in healthy donors. TCRdb's table, derived via immunoSEQ multiplex PCR, lists solely in-frame clones and lacks some. The sample carries approximately 170,000 clones, less than 85% recorded once. Material for sequencing was PBMCs. All receptors come from a man aged 18 to 29 in good health and CMV-seropositive.

This CDR3 reads CASSLGTGGRNYGYTF. The CDR3 nucleotides are TGTGCCAGCAGCTTGGGTACAGGGGGTCGTAACTATGGCTACACCTTC. The chain is built from TRBV5-4 and TRBJ1-2; the match to TRBD1 covers 8 bases. The CDR3 consists of 16 residues. CDR1 and CDR2 from the germline V gene are SGHNT and YYREEE (reference sequence). Trimming removed 0 bases from V and 1 base from J; junction bases left unmatched: 5.

The chain has TRBV7-2 and TRBJ1-2; TRBD1 matches at 7 bases. The V segment lost 6 bases and the J segment 4 bases; nucleotides outside the gene matches: 11. The germline gives CDR1 SGHTA, CDR2 FQGNSA. The CDR3 runs to 15 residues. This CDR3 is CASRADRVVLYGYTF. CDR3 nucleotides: TGTGCCAGCAGGGCTGACAGGGTAGTTCTCTATGGCTACACCTTC. The full variable domain, its missing parts supplied by reference TRBV7-2 and TRBJ1-2, is GAGVSQSPSNKVTEKGKDVELRCDPISGHTALYWYRQSLGQGLEFLIYFQGNSAPDKSGLPSDRFSAERTGGSVSTLTIQRTQQEDSAVYLCASRADRVVLYGYTFGSGTRLTVV.

The table lists this clone with a few counts. The genes are TRBV19 and TRBJ2-7, with D perhaps matching TRBD2 (5 bases). The ends were cut back, 8 bases at V and 3 bases at J, with 8 bases in the middle. There are 11 residues in the CDR3. Germline CDR1 LNHDA, CDR2 SQIVND (reference sequence). The DNA of the CDR3 is TGTGCCAGTGGAAGCGGCTACGAGCAGTACTTC. Its protein product is CASGSGYEQYF.

The chain combines TRBV5-1 with TRBJ1-1; 8 bases are shared with TRBD1. With V trimmed by 4 bases and J by 8 bases, 1 base remained unmatched. This CDR3 contains 11 residues. Germline CDR1 is SGHRS and CDR2 is YFSETQ. CDR3 amino acids: CASSGTGEAFF. The CDR3 DNA is TGCGCCAGCAGCGGGACAGGAGAAGCTTTCTTT.

This clone was seen a few times. The chain links TRBV6-5 to TRBJ1-2, with no clear D. The CDR3 extends over 15 amino acids. V was pared by 0 bases and J by 4 bases, with 12 bases between. The germline V gene encodes CDR1 MNHEY and CDR2 SVGAGI. Here the CDR3 DNA reads TGTGCCAGCAGTTACTCTCCGGTTCGTAGCTATGGCTACACCTTC. Protein sequence: CASSYSPVRSYGYTF.

This rearrangement joins TRBV2 to TRBJ2-1, with TRBD2 identical over 16 bases. Germline V gene data show CDR1 as SNHLY and CDR2 as FYNNEI. The CDR3 covers 16 residues. The junction had 9 bases not matched to a gene; V was cut back by 6 bases and J by 10 bases. This chain's CDR3 is CASRALGLAGGGEQFF. Here the CDR3 DNA reads TGTGCCAGCAGAGCCTTGGGACTAGCGGGGGGGGGCGAGCAGTTCTTC.

The chain combines TRBV9 with TRBJ1-1, with 11 bases aligning to TRBD1. The CDR3 has 17 amino acids. J gave up 6 bases and V 3 bases, and 13 bases lay outside the gene matches. Germline loops: CDR1 SGDLS, CDR2 YYNGEE. The CDR3 region has the DNA TGTGCCAGCAGCGGAGGGGACAGGGGGTCGAGGGCACCTGAAGCTTTCTTT. This codes for CASSGGDRGSRAPEAFF.

The chain recombines TRBV27 with TRBJ2-7; TRBD1 matches 7 bases. There are 11 residues in the CDR3. CDR1 and CDR2 from the germline V gene are MNHEY and SMNVEV (reference sequence). J lost 5 bases, V lost 8 bases, and 3 bases had no gene match. CDR3 nucleotides: TGTGCCAGCTCGACAGGGAACGAGCAGTACTTC. It codes for CASSTGNEQYF.

The rearrangement joins TRBV7-2 to TRBJ1-1, with D maybe TRBD1 (6 bases). CDR1 SGHTA and CDR2 FQGNSA come from the germline V gene. CDR3 size: 16 residues. The V end was cut by 5 bases, the J end by 3 bases, with 19 bases between. The CDR3 nucleotides are TGTGCCAGCAGCCCCGGGCCGGGACAATGGGACACTGAAGCTTTCTTT. Translating it yields CASSPGPGQWDTEAFF.

The J gene is TRBJ1-5, the V gene TRBV19; 9 bases line up with TRBD1. V lost 10 bases to trimming and J lost 2 bases; unmatched junction nucleotides: 3. The CDR3 has 13 residues. Germline CDR1 and CDR2: LNHDA and SQIVND (reference sequence). Here the CDR3 DNA reads TGTGCCACCCGACAGGGGGGCAATCAGCCCCAGCATTTT. Encoded protein: CATRQGGNQPQHF.

As DNA, the CDR3 is TGTGCCAGCAGCGACGACATCACAGATACGCAGTATTTT. Translating gives CASSDDITDTQYF. This chain uses TRBV11-1 with TRBJ2-3, with D unresolved. CDR3 length: 13 residues. V was cut by 5 bases and J by 2 bases, with 8 bases left in between. Germline CDR1 is SGHAT and CDR2 is FQDESV (reference sequence). Combining the CDR3 with reference TRBV11-1 and TRBJ2-3 gives the whole variable domain EAEVAQSPRYKITEKSQAVAFWCDPISGHATLYWYRQILGQGPELLVQFQDESVVDDSQLPKDRFSAERLKGVDSTLKIQPAELGDSAMYLCASSDDITDTQYFGPGTRLTVL.

A single count supports this clone. The chain links TRBV10-3 to TRBJ2-7, with a possible D match to TRBD1 (5 bases). The germline V gene has CDR1 ENHRY and CDR2 SYGVKD. V shed 6 bases and J shed 4 bases, with 16 bases lying between them. The CDR3 contains 14 residues. The CDR3 here is CAIRHPSGRYEQYF. CDR3 nucleotides: TGTGCCATCAGGCACCCTTCAGGGCGGTACGAGCAGTACTTC.

The V call is TRBV11-2, the J call TRBJ2-7; TRBD2 matches at 8 bases. The ends lost 4 bases at V and 2 bases at J; junction bases unmatched: 7. The germline gives CDR1 SGHAT, CDR2 FQNNGV. The CDR3 loop spans 15 amino acids. CDR3 residues: CASSYGAGGPYEQYF. In nucleotides, the CDR3 is TGTGCCAGCAGCTATGGGGCGGGGGGTCCCTACGAGCAGTACTTC.

This clone was observed a handful of times. This chain joins TRBV18 and TRBJ2-2, with 8 bases matching TRBD1. Germline V gene sequence: CDR1 KGHSH, CDR2 LQKENI. Trimming took 0 bases from V and 9 from J; bases not matched to a gene: 9. The CDR3 runs 16 residues. The CDR3 is CASSPPRQGSRRELFF. CDR3 in DNA: TGTGCCAGCTCACCACCGCGACAGGGGTCCAGGAGGGAGCTGTTTTTT. Using reference TRBV18 and TRBJ2-2 for the parts outside the CDR3, the full variable domain is NAGVMQNPRHLVRRRGQEARLRCSPMKGHSHVYWYRQLPEEGLKFMVYLQKENIIDESGMPKERFSAEFPKEGPSILRIQQVVRGDSAAYFCASSPPRQGSRRELFFGEGSRLTVL.

V gene TRBV6-5 combines with J gene TRBJ1-1; D perhaps matches TRBD1 (6 bases). Germline CDR1 MNHEY, CDR2 SVGAGI. The CDR3 is 12 residues long. V lost 2 bases to trimming and J lost 7 bases, with 8 bases between them. The CDR3 DNA follows: TGTGCCAGCAGTTACCCGGACAGTGAAGCTTTCTTT. It encodes CASSYPDSEAFF.

The chain recombines TRBV27 with TRBJ1-2, with D tentatively TRBD1 (6 bases). CDR3 length equals 14 residues. V lost 3 bases, J lost 3 bases, and 11 bases lay in between. Germline assignment: CDR1 MNHEY and CDR2 SMNVEV (reference sequence). This chain's CDR3 is CASSFTAGDYGYTF. In nucleotides, the CDR3 is TGTGCCAGCAGTTTTACGGCAGGGGACTATGGCTACACCTTC.

This CDR3 reads CASSSRDRAVQPQHF. The CDR3 DNA is TGTGCCAGCAGTTCCCGTGACAGGGCGGTTCAGCCCCAGCATTTT. The chain links TRBV28 to TRBJ1-5; 7 positions agree with TRBD1. V lost 4 bases, J lost 6 bases, and 9 bases stayed unmatched. The CDR3 spans 15 residues. Per germline, CDR1 MDHEN and CDR2 SYDVKM.